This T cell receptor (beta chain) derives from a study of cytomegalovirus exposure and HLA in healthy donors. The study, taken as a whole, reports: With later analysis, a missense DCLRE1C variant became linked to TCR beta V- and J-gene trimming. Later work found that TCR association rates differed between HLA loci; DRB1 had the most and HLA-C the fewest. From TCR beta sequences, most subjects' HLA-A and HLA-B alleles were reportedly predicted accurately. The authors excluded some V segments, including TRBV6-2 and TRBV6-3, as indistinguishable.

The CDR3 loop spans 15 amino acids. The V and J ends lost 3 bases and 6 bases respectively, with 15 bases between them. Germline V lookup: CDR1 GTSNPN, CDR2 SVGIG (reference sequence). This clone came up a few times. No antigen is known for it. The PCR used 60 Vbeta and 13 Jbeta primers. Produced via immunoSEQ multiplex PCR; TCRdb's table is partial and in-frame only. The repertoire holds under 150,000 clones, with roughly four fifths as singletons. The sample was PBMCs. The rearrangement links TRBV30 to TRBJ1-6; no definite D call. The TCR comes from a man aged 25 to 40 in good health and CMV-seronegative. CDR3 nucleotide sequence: TGTGCCTGGAGACAAGCGGGCGCGGCTAATTCACCCCTCCACTTT. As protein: CAWRQAGAANSPLHF.